Following are 17 T cell receptor beta chains from one sample sequenced in a study of blood T cell repertoires in COVID-19. The assay was immunoSEQ multiplex PCR, and TCRdb's table has in-frame clones only and misses some. Of roughly 350,000 clones in the sample, around 87% are singletons; the top ten hold more than 5%. Sequenced material: peripheral blood. Receptors originate from a woman between 50 and 59 years old with COVID-19, enrolled during active disease.

This chain links TRBV9 with TRBJ2-3; D ambiguous. The CDR3 has 15 residues. The ends were cut back, 1 base at V and 0 bases at J, with 9 bases in the middle. From germline, CDR1 is SGDLS and CDR2 YYNGEE. The CDR3 DNA sequence: TGTGCCAGCAGCGTAACACCTTCTAGCACAGATACGCAGTATTTT. It codes for CASSVTPSSTDTQYF.

The V and J genes are TRBV6-5 and TRBJ2-7; 9 bases agree with TRBD2. Per the germline V gene, CDR1 is MNHEY and CDR2 is SVGAGI. Trimming removed 10 bases from V and 6 bases from J; junction bases left unmatched: 10. The CDR3 has 13 residues. The DNA of the CDR3 is TGTGCCATAAGCAGACTAGCGGTGGGCGAGCAGTACTTC. Translating gives CAISRLAVGEQYF.

The chain carries TRBV2 and TRBJ2-3; D unclear. The CDR3 extends over 14 amino acids. Between the trimmed V and J ends, which lost 5 bases and 1 base, there was a span of 10 bases. Germline assignment: CDR1 SNHLY and CDR2 FYNNEI. This CDR3 is CASSQDSGTDTQYF. The DNA of the CDR3 is TGTGCCAGCAGTCAGGATAGTGGCACAGATACGCAGTATTTT.

The J gene is TRBJ1-4, the V gene TRBV27, with 7 bases identical to TRBD1. Germline CDR1 is MNHEY and CDR2 is SMNVEV (reference sequence). This CDR3 comprises 16 residues. The V segment lost 7 bases and the J segment 7 bases; nucleotides outside the gene matches: 15. This chain's CDR3 is CASTPLFRGRGEKLFF. The CDR3 coding sequence is TGTGCCAGCACCCCACTTTTTAGGGGGCGAGGTGAAAAACTGTTTTTT.

In its sample, this clone was seen many times. The rearrangement joins TRBV7-8 to TRBJ2-7; weak D call: TRBD2 (5 bases). V lost 4 bases and J lost 3, with 13 bases in between. In germline, CDR1 is SGHVS, CDR2 FQNEAQ. CDR3 length equals 14 residues. CDR3 protein: CASSSTSRDYEQYF. As DNA, the CDR3 is TGTGCCAGCAGCTCAACAAGCCGGGACTACGAGCAGTACTTC.

The chain joins TRBV7-2 to TRBJ1-1; D not resolved. V lost 5 bases and J 6 bases, leaving 16 bases between the germline ends. The CDR3 runs 14 residues. Germline CDR1 is SGHTA and CDR2 is FQGNSA. CDR3 residues: CASSPERRSAEAFF. For the CDR3, the DNA is TGTGCCAGCAGCCCTGAACGGAGAAGTGCTGAAGCTTTCTTT.

The chain employs TRBV29-1 and TRBJ1-1; the match to TRBD1 covers 8 bases. Germline V gene data show CDR1 as SQVTM and CDR2 as ANQGSEA. This CDR3 region has 12 residues. J was trimmed by 10 bases and V by 7 bases; bases with no gene match: 11. CDR3 coding DNA: TGCAGCGGGATGAGACAGGGGCTCCCAGCTTTCTTT. Translated, it gives CSGMRQGLPAFF.

The rearrangement joins TRBV7-2 to TRBJ1-1; D may be TRBD1 (6 bases). CDR1 is SGHTA and CDR2 is FQGNSA in the germline V gene. This CDR3 comprises 17 residues. Deletions cut 5 bases from V and 1 base from J, with 20 bases between. CDR3 coding DNA: TGTGCCAGCAGCCCCCACTTGGGCAGGGGCGGGAACACTGAAGCTTTCTTT. Protein sequence: CASSPHLGRGGNTEAFF.

This chain joins TRBV18 and TRBJ2-1; D uncertain. The CDR3 runs to 12 residues. Germline values: CDR1 KGHSH, CDR2 LQKENI. V was cut by 2 bases and J by 8 bases, with 7 bases left in between. DNA for the CDR3: TGTGCCAGCTCACCAGCCGGGTATGAGCAGTTCTTC. This translates into CASSPAGYEQFF.

The J gene is TRBJ2-4, the V gene TRBV11-3, with D possibly TRBD1 on 6 matching bases. The V gene's germline CDR1 is SGHNT and CDR2 YENEEA. The V end was cut by 5 bases, the J end by 8 bases, with 16 bases between. This CDR3 has 14 amino acids. CDR3 coding DNA: TGTGCCAGCAGCCCTCGGGACACCGCGGACATTCAGTACTTC. It codes for CASSPRDTADIQYF.

The J gene is TRBJ1-4, the V gene TRBV21-1; the table's D call TRBD1 went unverified against the DNA. TRBV21-1 is a pseudogene. The CDR3 covers 16 residues. The CDR3 bases are TGTGCCAGCAGCAAAGATTATAGGGGCAACTGTGAAAAACTGTTTTTT. Its translation is CASSKDYRGNCEKLFF.

V usage is TRBV5-4 and J usage is TRBJ1-5, with D tentatively TRBD1 (5 bases). CDR3 length: 13 residues. With 4 bases removed from V and 3 bases from J, the gap between germline ends came to 8 bases. CDR1 and CDR2 from the germline V gene are SGHNT and YYREEE (reference sequence). The CDR3 here is CASSQDNNQPQHF. In nucleotides, the CDR3 is TGTGCCAGCAGCCAGGACAACAATCAGCCCCAGCATTTT.

V and J are TRBV5-4 and TRBJ2-3; 10 positions match TRBD1. With 4 bases clipped from V and 2 bases from J, the junction kept 7 bases outside the gene matches. The germline CDR1 and CDR2 sequences are SGHNT and YYREEE (reference sequence). This CDR3 is 16 amino acids long. The CDR3 DNA reads as TGTGCCAGCAGCCCTTCCGGGACAGGGGTCACAGATACGCAGTATTTT. It yields the protein CASSPSGTGVTDTQYF.

The V and J genes are TRBV6-5 and TRBJ2-7, with D tentatively TRBD1 (5 bases). The CDR3 consists of 14 residues. The V gene lost 4 bases and the J gene lost 0 bases, with 10 bases spanning the gap. From germline, CDR1 is MNHEY and CDR2 SVGAGI. CDR3: CASSFRGFSYEQYF. In nucleotides, the CDR3 is TGTGCCAGCAGTTTTAGGGGATTCTCCTACGAGCAGTACTTC.

In its sample, this clone was seen a few times. V usage is TRBV5-5 and J usage is TRBJ1-5; TRBD1 matches 9 bases. Germline CDR1 is SGHKS and CDR2 is YYEKEE (reference sequence). The CDR3 runs to 13 residues. V lost 5 bases, J lost 7 bases, and 4 bases stayed unmatched. The CDR3 DNA reads TGTGCCAGCAGGGGACAGGGAACGCAGCCCCAGCATTTT. It encodes CASRGQGTQPQHF.

This chain uses TRBV4-1 with TRBJ1-6, with a weak D call TRBD1 (6 bases). Germline CDR1 is MGHRA and CDR2 is YSYEKL. Trimming removed 2 bases at V and 4 bases at J, with 9 bases between. The CDR3 consists of 15 residues. This chain's CDR3 is CASSQRTVYNSPLHF. The CDR3 nucleotides are TGCGCCAGCAGCCAACGGACAGTTTATAATTCACCCCTCCACTTT.

The chain joins TRBV5-1 to TRBJ2-1; 8 nucleotides line up with TRBD2. This CDR3 is built from 16 residues. Germline trimming cut 4 bases from V and 6 bases from J; bases unmatched to any gene: 12. Looked up from germline, CDR1 is SGHRS and CDR2 is YFSETQ. CDR3 nucleotide sequence: TGCGCCAGCAGCACACTTAGCGGGACTCCCCCCAATGAGCAGTTCTTC. Its translation: CASSTLSGTPPNEQFF.